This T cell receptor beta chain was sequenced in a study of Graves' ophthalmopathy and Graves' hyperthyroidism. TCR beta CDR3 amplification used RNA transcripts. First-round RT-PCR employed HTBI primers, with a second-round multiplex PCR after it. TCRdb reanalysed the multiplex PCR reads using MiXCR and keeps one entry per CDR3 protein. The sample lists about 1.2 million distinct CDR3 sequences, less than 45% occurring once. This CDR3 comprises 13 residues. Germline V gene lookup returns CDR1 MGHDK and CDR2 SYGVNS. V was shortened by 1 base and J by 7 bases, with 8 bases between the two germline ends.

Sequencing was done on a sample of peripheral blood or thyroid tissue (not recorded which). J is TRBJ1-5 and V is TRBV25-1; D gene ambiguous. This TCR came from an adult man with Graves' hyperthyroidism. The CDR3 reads CASSESRVQPQHF. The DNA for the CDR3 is TGTGCCAGCAGTGAATCAAGGGTACAGCCCCAGCATTTT.